The text below deals with one TCR beta chain. Germline DNA was extracted too, while blood RNA derived from unsorted whole blood. Priming with a constant-region primer yielded TCR beta cDNA from 450 to 550 ng total RNA. For TCR beta, libraries were produced by three nested multiplex PCR rounds using slightly modified ARM-PCR. With TRBV1-TRBV30 forward primers and a C-beta reverse primer, the first two PCR rounds were run for 9 to 10 cycles each. One entry per CDR3 protein, called by TCRdb with MiXCR from the multiplex PCR reads. The sample contains about 310,000 distinct CDR3 sequences, 45% to 70% of which appear only once. Losses at the gene ends were 9 bases for V and 3 bases for J; bases not matched to a gene: 10. The CDR3 consists of 15 residues. In germline, CDR1 is SGHAT, CDR2 FQNNGV. The data were taken from a study of tumor-infiltrating lymphocytes in primary liver carcinoma. Study at large: Tumors measured roughly 4 to 10 cm and were stage T1-T3 N0M0.

This sequence was found in a woman aged 25-40 years with primary liver carcinoma and hepatitis B virus infection. The chain is built from TRBV11-2 and TRBJ2-3; 9 positions agree with TRBD2. The sample taken for sequencing was peripheral blood. As DNA, the CDR3 is TGTGCCAGTAGACGTAGCGGGAGTACTACAGATACGCAGTATTTT. Its protein is CASRRSGSTTDTQYF. Based on the CDR3 plus reference TRBV11-2 and TRBJ2-3, the full variable domain is EAGVAQSPRYKIIEKRQSVAFWCNPISGHATLYWYQQILGQGPKLLIQFQNNGVVDDSQLPKDRFSAERLKGVDSTLKIQPAKLEDSAVYLCASRRSGSTTDTQYFGPGTRLTVL.